This T cell receptor (beta chain) was recovered during a study of shared clonotypes between healthy human individuals. The V gene lost 0 bases and the J gene lost 4 bases, with 9 bases spanning the gap. There are 14 residues in the CDR3. Germline V gives CDR1 SGHTA, CDR2 FQGNSA. Details on this clone: Its matching antigen is unknown.

There were no recent acute infections or vaccinations among the donors, who were healthy HIV-negative adults. Findings of the study overall: Some naive CD4 clonotypes, about 5%, turned up in common across four donors.

Here immunoSEQ multiplex PCR was the method, and the copy in TCRdb shows in-frame clones only, minus some. Of about 2 million clones in the sample, roughly 94% are singletons; the top ten hold 0.1% to 0.15%. The specimen was naive CD4+ T cells sorted from blood. Specified subset: CD45RA+ positively selected. This chain links TRBV7-2 with TRBJ1-2, with TRBD1 as a possible D gene (5 bases). The sequence was obtained from a man in his late teens or twenties in good health. DNA of the CDR3: TGTGCCAGCAGCTTAGCAACAGGACCCTATGGCTACACCTTC. Translated: CASSLATGPYGYTF.